This TCR beta chain was identified in a study of T cell responses to AZD1222 COVID-19 vaccine. General observations from the study: Targets within unmutated variant regions were reportedly found for nearly half of spike-specific TCRs. CD4 TCRs associated with vaccination spanned spike, dominating at 160-218 and 743-854. Only 5 or 6 AZD1222 recipients were seropositive at baseline.

This table comes from immunoSEQ multiplex PCR, and its TCRdb copy is limited to in-frame clones, with some not included. The sample consists of 90,000 or so clones, approximately 91% of them appearing once. Concerning this clone itself: Antigen: not known.

With 1 base removed from V and 6 bases from J, the gap between germline ends came to 16 bases. This CDR3 spans 15 amino acids. In germline, CDR1 is SGHNT, CDR2 YYREEE (reference sequence). The source is an adult in good health. The chain recombines TRBV5-4 with TRBJ1-2, with D possibly matching TRBD1 (6 bases). Sample: peripheral blood, taken on day 0 of AZD1222 vaccination. In nucleotides, the CDR3 is TGTGCCAGCAGCTTGTTTCGGGGGGCGCAGGATGGCTACACCTTC. Protein: CASSLFRGAQDGYTF.